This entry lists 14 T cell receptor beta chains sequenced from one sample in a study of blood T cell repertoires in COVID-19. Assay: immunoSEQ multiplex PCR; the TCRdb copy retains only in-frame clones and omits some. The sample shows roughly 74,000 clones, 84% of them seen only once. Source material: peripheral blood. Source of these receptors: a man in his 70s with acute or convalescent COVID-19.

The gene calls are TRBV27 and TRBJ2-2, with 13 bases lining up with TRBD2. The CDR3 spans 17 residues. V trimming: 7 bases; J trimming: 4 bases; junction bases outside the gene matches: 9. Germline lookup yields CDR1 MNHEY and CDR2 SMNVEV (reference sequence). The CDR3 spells CASIGLAGDGATGELFF. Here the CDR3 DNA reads TGTGCCAGCATAGGACTAGCGGGAGATGGGGCCACCGGGGAGCTGTTTTTT.

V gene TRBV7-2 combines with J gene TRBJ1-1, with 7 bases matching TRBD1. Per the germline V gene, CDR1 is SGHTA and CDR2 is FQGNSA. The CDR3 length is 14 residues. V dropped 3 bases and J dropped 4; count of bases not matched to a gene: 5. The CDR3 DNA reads TGTGCCAGCAGCTTCAGGCCAGGGGGCACTGAAGCTTTCTTT. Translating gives CASSFRPGGTEAFF.

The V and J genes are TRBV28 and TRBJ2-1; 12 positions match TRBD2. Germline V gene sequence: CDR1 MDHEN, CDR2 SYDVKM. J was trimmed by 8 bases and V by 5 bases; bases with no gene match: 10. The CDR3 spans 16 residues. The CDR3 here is CASSPLAGGPSHEQFF. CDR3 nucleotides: TGTGCCAGCAGTCCCCTAGCGGGAGGGCCCTCACATGAGCAGTTCTTC.

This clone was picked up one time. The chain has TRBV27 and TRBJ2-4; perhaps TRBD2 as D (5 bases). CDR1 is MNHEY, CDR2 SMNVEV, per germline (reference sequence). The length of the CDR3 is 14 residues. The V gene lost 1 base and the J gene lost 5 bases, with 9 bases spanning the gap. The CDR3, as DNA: TGTGCCAGCAGTTTATTAGGGAGTGAAAACATTCAGTACTTC. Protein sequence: CASSLLGSENIQYF.

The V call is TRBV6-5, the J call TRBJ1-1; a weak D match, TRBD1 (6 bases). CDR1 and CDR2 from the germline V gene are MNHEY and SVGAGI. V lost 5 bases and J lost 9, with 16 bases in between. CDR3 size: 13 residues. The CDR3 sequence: CASSPRDTSKAFF. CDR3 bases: TGTGCCAGCAGTCCCCGGGACACCTCAAAAGCTTTCTTT.

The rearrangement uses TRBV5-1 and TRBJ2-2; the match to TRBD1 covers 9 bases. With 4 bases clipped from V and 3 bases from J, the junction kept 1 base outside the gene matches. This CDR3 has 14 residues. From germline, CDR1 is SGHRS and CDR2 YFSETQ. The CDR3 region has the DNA TGCGCCAGCAGCAGGACAGGGGACACCGGGGAGCTGTTTTTT. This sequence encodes CASSRTGDTGELFF.

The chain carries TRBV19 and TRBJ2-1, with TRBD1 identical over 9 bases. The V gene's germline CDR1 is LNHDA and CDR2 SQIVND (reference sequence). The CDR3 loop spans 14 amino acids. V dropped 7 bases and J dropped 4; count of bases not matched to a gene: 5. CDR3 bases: TGTGCCAGTAACCCGGGACAGGGTTACAATGAGCAGTTCTTC. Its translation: CASNPGQGYNEQFF.

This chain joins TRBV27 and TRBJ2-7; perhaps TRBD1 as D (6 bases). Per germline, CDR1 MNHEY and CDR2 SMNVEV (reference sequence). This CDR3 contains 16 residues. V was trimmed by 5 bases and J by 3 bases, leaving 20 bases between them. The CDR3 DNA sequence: TGTGCCAGCAGTGCCCCTGGGGGCGGGTCCCTCTACGAGCAGTACTTC. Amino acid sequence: CASSAPGGGSLYEQYF.

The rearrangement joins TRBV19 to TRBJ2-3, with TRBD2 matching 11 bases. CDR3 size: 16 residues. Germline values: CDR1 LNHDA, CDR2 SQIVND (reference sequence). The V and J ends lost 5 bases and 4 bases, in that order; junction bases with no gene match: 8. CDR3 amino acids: CASSSQGLAVPDTQYF. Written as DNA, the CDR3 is TGTGCCAGTAGTTCCCAGGGACTAGCGGTACCAGATACGCAGTATTTT. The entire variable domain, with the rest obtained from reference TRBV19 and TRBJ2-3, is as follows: DGGITQSPKYLFRKEGQNVTLSCEQNLNHDAMYWYRQDPGQGLRLIYYSQIVNDFQKGDIAEGYSVSREKKESFPLTVTSAQKNPTAFYLCASSSQGLAVPDTQYFGPGTRLTVL.

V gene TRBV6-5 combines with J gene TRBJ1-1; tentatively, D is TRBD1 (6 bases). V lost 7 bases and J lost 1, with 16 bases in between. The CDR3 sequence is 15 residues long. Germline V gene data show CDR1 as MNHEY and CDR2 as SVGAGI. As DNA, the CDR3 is TGTGCCAGCACCGCCGAGTGGACAGCGAACACTGAAGCTTTCTTT. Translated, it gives CASTAEWTANTEAFF.

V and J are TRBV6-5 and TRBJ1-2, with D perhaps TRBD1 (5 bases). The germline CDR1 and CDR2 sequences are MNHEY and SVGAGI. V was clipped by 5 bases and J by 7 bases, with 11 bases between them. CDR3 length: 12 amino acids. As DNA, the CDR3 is TGTGCCAGCAGTATGGGGCTGGGTGGCTACACCTTC. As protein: CASSMGLGGYTF.

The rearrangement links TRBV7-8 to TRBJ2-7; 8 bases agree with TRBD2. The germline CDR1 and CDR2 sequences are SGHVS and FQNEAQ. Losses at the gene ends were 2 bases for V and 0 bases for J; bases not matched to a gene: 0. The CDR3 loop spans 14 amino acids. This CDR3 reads CASSLSGSSYEQYF. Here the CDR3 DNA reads TGTGCCAGCAGCTTAAGCGGGAGCTCCTACGAGCAGTACTTC. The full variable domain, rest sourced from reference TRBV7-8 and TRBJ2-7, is GAGVSQSPRYKVAKRGQDVALRCDPISGHVSLFWYQQALGQGPEFLTYFQNEAQLDKSGLPSDRFFAERPEGSVSTLKIQRTQQEDSAVYLCASSLSGSSYEQYFGPGTRLTVT.

The CDR3 DNA follows: TGTGCCAGTTCCCCCGAGTTATTGGACACTGAAGCTTTCTTT. This sequence encodes CASSPELLDTEAFF. The chain recombines TRBV19 with TRBJ1-1; D is undetermined. Per germline, CDR1 LNHDA and CDR2 SQIVND (reference sequence). The V end was cut by 8 bases, the J end by 3 bases, with 16 bases between. The CDR3 covers 14 residues. The full variable domain, completed using reference TRBV19 and TRBJ1-1, is DGGITQSPKYLFRKEGQNVTLSCEQNLNHDAMYWYRQDPGQGLRLIYYSQIVNDFQKGDIAEGYSVSREKKESFPLTVTSAQKNPTAFYLCASSPELLDTEAFFGQGTRLTVV.

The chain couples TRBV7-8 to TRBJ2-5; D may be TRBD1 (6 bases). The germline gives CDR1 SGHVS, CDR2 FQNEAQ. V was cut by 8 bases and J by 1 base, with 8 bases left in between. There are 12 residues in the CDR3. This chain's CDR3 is CASGTIQETQYF. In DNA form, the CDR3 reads TGTGCCAGCGGGACAATCCAAGAGACCCAGTACTTC.